Listed below are T cell receptor beta chains from one sample, sequenced in a study of blood T cell repertoires in COVID-19. The protocol was immunoSEQ multiplex PCR, while the TCRdb copy is restricted to in-frame clones and leaves out a portion. Among around 310,000 clones listed, nearly 90% were seen once. The source material was peripheral blood. The receptors come from a woman aged 40 to 50 with COVID-19, enrolled during active disease. Each CDR3 is given with its conserved first and last residue. D genes are given only for firm matches. Size tells how often a clone was seen (once, few, many) or the class of an expanded clone, and some rows leave it out.

D	J	V	size	CDR3	DNA
TRBD2	TRBJ2-7	TRBV18	.	CASSPREGSYEQYF	TGTGCCAGCTCGCCCAGGGAGGGCTCCTACGAGCAGTACTTC
.	TRBJ1-1	TRBV28	.	CASSLGGATEAFF	TGTGCCAGCAGTTTAGGGGGGGCCACTGAAGCTTTCTTT
.	TRBJ2-3	TRBV12-3/TRBV12-4	.	CASSSRGTDTQYF	TGTGCCAGCAGTTCCCGGGGCACAGATACGCAGTATTTT
.	TRBJ2-7	TRBV4-3	few	CASSQVSRNPSEQYF	TGCGCCAGCAGCCAAGTGTCTAGAAACCCTTCCGAGCAGTACTTC
.	TRBJ2-7	TRBV5-1	.	CASSLATSYEQYF	TGCGCCAGCAGCTTGGCTACGTCCTACGAGCAGTACTTC
.	TRBJ1-2	TRBV4-3	few	CASSQDILAPSGYTF	TGCGCCAGCAGCCAAGATATTTTGGCTCCTTCAGGCTACACCTTC
TRBD2	TRBJ2-3	TRBV9	.	CASSALAGGNTDTQYF	TGTGCCAGCAGCGCACTAGCGGGAGGTAACACAGATACGCAGTATTTT
TRBD1	TRBJ2-7	TRBV5-1	.	CASSLRGQPYEQYF	TGCGCCAGCAGCTTGAGGGGACAGCCCTACGAGCAGTACTTC
.	TRBJ1-1	TRBV4-1	.	CASSQVVLNTEAFF	TGCGCCAGCAGCCAAGTCGTCCTGAACACTGAAGCTTTCTTT
.	TRBJ2-7	TRBV11-2	once	CASSPDRAEQYF	TGTGCCAGCAGCCCGGACAGAGCCGAGCAGTACTTC
.	TRBJ1-3	TRBV9	.	CASSPSNRGLAGNTIYF	TGTGCCAGCAGCCCCTCAAATCGGGGTCTGGCTGGAAACACCATATATTTT
.	TRBJ1-4	TRBV3-1/TRBV3-2	.	CASSHAGGGEKLFF	TGTGCCAGCAGCCACGCGGGCGGGGGTGAAAAACTGTTTTTT
TRBD1	TRBJ1-2	TRBV4-1	.	CASSQADRAIYGYTF	TGCGCCAGCAGCCAAGCGGACAGGGCCATTTATGGCTACACCTTC
TRBD2	TRBJ2-1	TRBV28	.	CASSLISGIGEQFF	TGTGCCAGCAGTCTTATTAGCGGGATTGGTGAGCAGTTCTTC
.	TRBJ1-2	TRBV25-1	.	CASSAYYGYTF	TGTGCCAGCAGTGCGTACTATGGCTACACCTTC
TRBD1	TRBJ1-6	TRBV5-1	.	CASSQGQGSAPLHF	TGCGCCAGCAGCCAGGGACAGGGATCAGCACCCCTCCACTTT
TRBD2	TRBJ2-1	TRBV30	.	CAWSAGLAGRVEQFF	TGTGCCTGGAGTGCCGGACTAGCGGGGCGCGTTGAGCAGTTCTTC
.	TRBJ2-1	TRBV6-2/TRBV6-3	.	CASSPFASEQFF	TGTGCCAGCAGTCCATTCGCAAGCGAGCAGTTCTTC
.	TRBJ1-6	TRBV5-1	.	CASSLEGPYNSPLHF	TGCGCCAGCAGCCTAGAGGGCCCATATAATTCACCCCTCCACTTT
TRBD1	TRBJ2-7	TRBV6-5	.	CASTRTGSYEQYF	TGTGCCAGCACTCGGACAGGGTCCTACGAGCAGTACTTC
TRBD1	TRBJ1-2	TRBV5-4	.	CASSLEIDRGGDYGYTF	TGTGCCAGCAGCTTGGAGATCGACAGGGGAGGTGACTATGGCTACACCTTC
TRBD1	TRBJ1-2	TRBV28	.	CASTPTGQYGYTF	TGTGCCAGCACCCCTACGGGACAGTATGGCTACACCTTC
.	TRBJ1-3	TRBV14	.	CASSHLDTNTQDIYF	TGTGCCAGCAGCCACCTCGATACCAACACCCAGGACATATATTTT
.	TRBJ1-3	TRBV6-2/TRBV6-3	.	CASSYSLTGSRGNTIYF	TGTGCCAGCAGTTACTCCCTCACAGGTTCGAGAGGAAACACCATATATTTT
TRBD2	TRBJ2-1	TRBV3-1/TRBV3-2	.	CASSRNAGGAYNEQFF	TGTGCCAGCAGTCGAAATGCGGGGGGTGCCTACAATGAGCAGTTCTTC
.	TRBJ1-5	TRBV5-8	.	CASSLVLQVDNQPQHF	TGTGCCAGCAGCTTGGTGTTGCAGGTTGACAATCAGCCCCAGCATTTT
.	TRBJ1-2	TRBV7-9	.	CASSPLRQLYGYTF	TGTGCCAGCAGCCCCTTGAGGCAGCTCTATGGCTACACCTTC
.	TRBJ2-2	TRBV11-3	.	CASSFFPSGGTGELFF	TGTGCCAGCAGCTTTTTCCCCTCAGGAGGGACCGGGGAGCTGTTTTTT
.	TRBJ2-1	TRBV5-1	.	CASSLWQDFYNEQFF	TGCGCCAGCAGCTTATGGCAGGACTTCTACAATGAGCAGTTCTTC
TRBD1	TRBJ2-6	TRBV6-2/TRBV6-3	.	CASSYTGGVNVLTF	TGTGCCAGCAGCTATACAGGGGGAGTCAACGTCCTGACTTTC